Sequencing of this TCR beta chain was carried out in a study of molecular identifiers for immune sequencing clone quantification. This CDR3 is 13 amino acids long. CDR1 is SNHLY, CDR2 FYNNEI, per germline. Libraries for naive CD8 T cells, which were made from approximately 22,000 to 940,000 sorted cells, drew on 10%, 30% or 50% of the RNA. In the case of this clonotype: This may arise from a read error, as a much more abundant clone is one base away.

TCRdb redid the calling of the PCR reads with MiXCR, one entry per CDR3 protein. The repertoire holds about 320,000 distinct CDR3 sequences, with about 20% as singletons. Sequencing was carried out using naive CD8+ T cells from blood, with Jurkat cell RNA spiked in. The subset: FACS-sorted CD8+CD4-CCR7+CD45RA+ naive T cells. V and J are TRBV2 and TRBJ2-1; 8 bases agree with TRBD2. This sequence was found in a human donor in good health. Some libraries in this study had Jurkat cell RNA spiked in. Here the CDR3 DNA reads TGTGCCAGTCTTGCGGGAGGTGTTAATGAGCGGTTCTTC. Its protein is CASLAGGVNERFF.